Following are 23 T cell receptor beta chains from one sample sequenced in a study of regulatory T cells in long-lasting Graves disease. HTBI primers from iRepertoire and Arm-PCR of CDR3 regions yielded the TCR beta libraries. TCRdb re-analysed the multiplex PCR reads in MiXCR, keeping a single row per CDR3 protein. The data show roughly 500,000 distinct CDR3 sequences, around 12% seen once. Time point meaning: newly diagnosed GD, antithyroid drugs for less than 3 months. PBMCs were the source of the RNA used for TCR sequencing. These sequences were also reported in another study, on T cells in Graves' hyperthyroidism and ophthalmopathy.

The sequenced sample was peripheral blood mononuclear cells (PBMCs), obtained at new diagnosis, from a patient treated with antithyroid drugs. All receptors derive from a young woman with Graves disease.

Many counts were recorded for this clonotype. V is TRBV6-1 and J is TRBJ2-2; 8 bases fit TRBD1. The junction had 6 bases not matched to a gene; V was cut back by 7 bases and J by 5 bases. Germline lookup yields CDR1 MNHNS and CDR2 SASEGT. The CDR3 length is 14 residues. CDR3 nucleotide sequence: TGTGCCAGCACGGAGACAGGGGATACCGGGGAGCTGTTTTTT. This translates into CASTETGDTGELFF.

This clonotype has a count of ten or more. CDR3 sequence: CASSLRGRATGANVLTF. The CDR3 coding sequence is TGTGCCAGCAGCTTACGGGGTAGGGCAACTGGGGCCAACGTCCTGACTTTC. V is TRBV11-2 and J is TRBJ2-6, with a tentative D call TRBD2 (5 bases). V dropped 2 bases and J dropped 2 bases, with 13 bases sitting between them. This CDR3 spans 17 amino acids. Germline V gives CDR1 SGHAT, CDR2 FQNNGV. The full variable domain, its missing parts supplied by reference TRBV11-2 and TRBJ2-6, is EAGVAQSPRYKIIEKRQSVAFWCNPISGHATLYWYQQILGQGPKLLIQFQNNGVVDDSQLPKDRFSAERLKGVDSTLKIQPAKLEDSAVYLCASSLRGRATGANVLTFGAGSRLTVL.

This clonotype was detected only once. This rearrangement joins TRBV10-2 to TRBJ2-7; 10 bases match TRBD1. This CDR3 is built from 13 residues. The germline CDR1 and CDR2 sequences are WSHSY and SAAADI. Trimming cost V 6 bases and J 9 bases; bases outside gene matches: 8. The CDR3 sequence: CASSMGQGLGQYF. CDR3 bases: TGCGCCAGCAGCATGGGACAGGGGTTGGGGCAGTACTTC.

There are many counts of this clonotype. The DNA for the CDR3 is TGTGCCAGCAGCTTAGTAATCAGGGGGAAATACGAGCAGTACTTC. Translated: CASSLVIRGKYEQYF. The rearrangement links TRBV11-2 to TRBJ2-7, with 7 positions matching TRBD1. The CDR3 covers 15 residues. V dropped 1 base and J dropped 4; count of bases not matched to a gene: 7. CDR1 and CDR2 (germline): SGHAT, FQNNGV.

The genes are TRBV29-1 and TRBJ2-3; tentative D call: TRBD1 (6 bases). CDR3 size: 11 residues. Trimming removed 3 bases from V and 7 bases from J, with 8 bases in between. Germline CDR1 is SQVTM and CDR2 is ANQGSEA. CDR3 loop: CSVDRGNTQYF. Here the CDR3 DNA reads TGCAGCGTTGACAGGGGAAATACGCAGTATTTT.

The V call is TRBV5-1, the J call TRBJ2-7, with D unresolved. Germline lookup yields CDR1 SGHRS and CDR2 YFSETQ. Deletions cut 3 bases from V and 7 bases from J, with 8 bases between. CDR3 length: 11 amino acids. The CDR3, as DNA: TGCGCCAGCAGCTATTACAATGAGCAGTACTTC. This codes for CASSYYNEQYF.

This clonotype occurred a few times. The chain carries TRBV6-1 and TRBJ1-2; TRBD1 is a possible D gene (5 bases). CDR3 length: 15 amino acids. V was clipped by 7 bases and J by 4 bases, with 19 bases between them. The germline V gene encodes CDR1 MNHNS and CDR2 SASEGT. The CDR3: CASTLSGGNIYGYTF. The CDR3 DNA sequence: TGTGCCAGCACCCTTAGCGGGGGAAACATCTATGGCTACACCTTC.

There are many counts of this clonotype. The chain carries TRBV2 and TRBJ2-5; 9 positions match TRBD1. This CDR3 region has 12 residues. The germline V gene encodes CDR1 SNHLY and CDR2 FYNNEI. Trimming at V came to 8 bases and at J to 2 bases, leaving 0 bases not matched to a gene. In nucleotides, the CDR3 is TGTGCCAGCGGGACAGGGCAAGAGACCCAGTACTTC. This sequence encodes CASGTGQETQYF.

V usage is TRBV3-1 and J usage is TRBJ2-5; 8 positions match TRBD2. Per germline, CDR1 LGHDT and CDR2 YNNKEL (reference sequence). CDR3 length: 16 amino acids. Unmatched junction bases numbered 11, after V lost 1 base and J lost 7 bases. The CDR3 is CASSQVLGLGIGTQYF. CDR3 nucleotides: TGTGCCAGCAGCCAAGTCCTGGGACTAGGGATCGGGACCCAGTACTTC.

Only a few counts were recorded for this clonotype. At one end the junction does not follow the germline gene, possibly because of a read error. This chain uses TRBV5-6 with TRBJ2-7; 10 bases fit TRBD1. The CDR3 is 15 residues long. Germline assignment: CDR1 SGHDT and CDR2 YYEEEE. The CDR3 DNA reads TGTGCCAGCGGCTTAACGGGACAGGGGAACAATGAGCAGTACTTC. Its protein is CASGLTGQGNNEQYF.

The J gene is TRBJ2-1, the V gene TRBV6-5, with 8 bases aligning to TRBD2. Looked up from germline, CDR1 is MNHEY and CDR2 is SVGAGI. The CDR3 is made up of 14 amino acids. J gave up 10 bases and V 2 bases, and 7 bases lay outside the gene matches. The CDR3 DNA sequence: TGTGCCAGCAGTTACGGTCTAGCGGGCGCAGAGCAGTTCTTC. This encodes CASSYGLAGAEQFF.

This clonotype occurred many times. The CDR3 spells CASSFGGGTAKLFF. CDR3 sequence (DNA): TGTGCCAGCAGTTTCGGCGGGGGTACGGCAAAACTGTTTTTT. The chain couples TRBV12-3 or TRBV12-4 to TRBJ1-4, with D possibly matching TRBD1 (5 bases). Trimming removed 3 bases from V and 10 bases from J, with 15 bases in between. CDR3 size: 14 residues.

This clonotype was recorded at least ten times. The genes are TRBV11-3 and TRBJ2-1; D unclear. Trimming removed 4 bases from V and 7 bases from J, with 11 bases in between. Germline V gene data show CDR1 as SGHNT and CDR2 as YENEEA. This CDR3 region has 13 residues. As DNA, the CDR3 is TGTGCCAGCAGCTCTCCACCTGGAAATGAGCAGTTCTTC. Translation gives CASSSPPGNEQFF.

This clonotype was picked up many times. The genes are TRBV5-1 and TRBJ2-5; 7 positions match TRBD1. J was trimmed by 1 base and V by 4 bases; bases with no gene match: 4. Germline assignment: CDR1 SGHRS and CDR2 YFSETQ. CDR3 length: 14 residues. The CDR3: CASSPQGPQETQYF. The CDR3, as DNA: TGCGCCAGCAGCCCACAGGGGCCCCAAGAGACCCAGTACTTC.

This clonotype showed up many times. J is TRBJ2-1 and V is TRBV7-9; D is uncertain. Germline CDR1 reads SEHNR; CDR2 reads FQNEAQ (reference sequence). Trimming left V 8 bases short and J 1 base short, with 9 bases between. The CDR3 contains 13 residues. This CDR3 reads CASGRSSYNEQFF. The CDR3 bases are TGTGCCAGCGGCAGAAGTTCCTACAATGAGCAGTTCTTC.

This clonotype was seen more than once but under ten times. This rearrangement joins TRBV12-5 to TRBJ1-6; 7 bases map to TRBD1. The CDR3 is 13 residues long. V was clipped by 7 bases and J by 6 bases; unmatched bases: 3. Per germline, CDR1 LGHNT and CDR2 FRNRAP. CDR3 amino acids: CASARDSNSPLHF. Here the CDR3 DNA reads TGTGCTAGTGCCCGGGACAGTAATTCACCCCTCCACTTT.

This clonotype appeared many times. The J gene is TRBJ2-2, the V gene TRBV6-2 or TRBV6-3, with D possibly TRBD2 on 5 matching bases. V was clipped by 2 bases and J by 4 bases, with 14 bases between them. The CDR3 consists of 16 residues. The germline CDR1 and CDR2 sequences are MNHEY and SVGEGT. CDR3 sequence reads: CASSYGSSMLTGELFF. The CDR3 coding sequence is TGTGCCAGCAGTTACGGATCTAGCATGCTCACCGGGGAGCTGTTTTTT.

This clonotype was counted at least ten times. The chain employs TRBV30 and TRBJ2-7, with TRBD2 identical over 8 bases. V lost 6 bases to trimming and J lost 3 bases; unmatched junction nucleotides: 7. The CDR3 has 13 amino acids. Germline V gene data show CDR1 as GTSNPN and CDR2 as SVGIG (reference sequence). In DNA, the CDR3 is TGTGCCTGTTCTGGGACTAGGGTCTACGAGCAGTACTTC. This codes for CACSGTRVYEQYF. Variable domain in full (rest from reference TRBV30 and TRBJ2-7): SQTIHQWPATLVQPVGSPLSLECTVEGTSNPNLYWYRQAAGRGLQLLFYSVGIGQISSEVPQNLSASRPQDRQFILSSKKLLLSDSGFYLCACSGTRVYEQYFGPGTRLTVT.

This clonotype was seen more than once but under ten times. The CDR3 reads CASSLGGLAGGPNTDTQYF. CDR3 nucleotide sequence: TGTGCCAGCAGCTTAGGTGGACTAGCGGGAGGGCCAAACACAGATACGCAGTATTTT. The J gene is TRBJ2-3, the V gene TRBV11-3; 15 bases are a match to TRBD2. The J segment lost 2 bases and the V segment lost 1 base, leaving 7 bases of the junction unmatched. In germline, CDR1 is SGHNT, CDR2 YENEEA. The CDR3 sequence is 19 residues long.

This clonotype was seen repeatedly, ten times or more. The chain links TRBV20-1 to TRBJ2-7, with 7 positions matching TRBD2. Germline V gene sequence: CDR1 DFQATT, CDR2 SNEGSKA (reference sequence). The CDR3 has 13 amino acids. V lost 5 bases, J lost 0 bases, and 4 bases stayed unmatched. CDR3 sequence reads: CSADPSGSYEQYF. DNA for the CDR3: TGCAGTGCTGACCCTAGCGGCTCCTACGAGCAGTACTTC.

The chain employs TRBV20-1 and TRBJ2-6, with 8 bases lining up with TRBD2. This CDR3 has 19 residues. The germline gives CDR1 DFQATT, CDR2 SNEGSKA (reference sequence). V lost 1 base to trimming and J lost 3 bases; unmatched junction nucleotides: 14. Here the CDR3 reads CSARGTLGLGGGGANVLTF. CDR3 in DNA: TGCAGTGCTAGAGGGACACTGGGACTAGGAGGCGGTGGGGCCAACGTCCTGACTTTC.

The chain couples TRBV6-5 to TRBJ2-3; the D gene is possibly TRBD2 (7 bases). V was shortened by 2 bases and J by 6 bases, with 21 bases between the two germline ends. CDR1 and CDR2 from the germline V gene are MNHEY and SVGAGI. The CDR3 has 17 amino acids. CDR3 DNA: TGTGCCAGCAGTTACGGGTCCGGGGGGCAGGGTTTGGATACGCAGTATTTT. Its translation: CASSYGSGGQGLDTQYF.

This clonotype was counted at least ten times. The chain links TRBV20-1 to TRBJ2-7, with 10 positions matching TRBD1. This CDR3 has 13 amino acids. Trimming at V came to 4 bases and at J to 4 bases, leaving 4 bases not matched to a gene. Germline V gives CDR1 DFQATT, CDR2 SNEGSKA (reference sequence). CDR3 nucleotides: TGCAGTGCTACGACAGGGGGCTATTACGAGCAGTACTTC. Encoded protein: CSATTGGYYEQYF.